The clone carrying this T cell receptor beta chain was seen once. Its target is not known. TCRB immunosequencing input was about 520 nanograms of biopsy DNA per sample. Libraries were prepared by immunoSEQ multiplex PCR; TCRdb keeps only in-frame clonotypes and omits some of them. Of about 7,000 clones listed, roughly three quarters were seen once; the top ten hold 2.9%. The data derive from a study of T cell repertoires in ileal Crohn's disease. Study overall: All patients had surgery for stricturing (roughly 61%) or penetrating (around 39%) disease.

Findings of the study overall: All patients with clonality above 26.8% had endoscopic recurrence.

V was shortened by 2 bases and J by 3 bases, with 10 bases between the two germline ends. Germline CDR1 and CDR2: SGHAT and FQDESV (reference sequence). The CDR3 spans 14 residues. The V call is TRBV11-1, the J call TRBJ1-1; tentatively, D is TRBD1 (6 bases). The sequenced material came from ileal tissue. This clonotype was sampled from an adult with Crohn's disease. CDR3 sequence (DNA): TGTGCCAGCAGCTTACGGGGGGCTTACACTGAAGCTTTCTTT. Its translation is CASSLRGAYTEAFF.